Below are 32 T cell receptor beta chains sequenced from a single sample in a study of blood T cell repertoires in COVID-19. Using immunoSEQ multiplex PCR, the repertoire was profiled, and TCRdb retains in-frame clones only, with some absent. The sample lists roughly 700,000 clones, 85% to 90% occurring once. The sequenced material came from peripheral blood. The receptors derive from a woman aged 18-29 years with acute or convalescent COVID-19.

The CDR3 DNA reads TGTGCCAGCAGCTTGGGGGGGGCTTATAGCAATCAGCCCCAGCATTTT. Amino acids: CASSLGGAYSNQPQHF. The rearrangement links TRBV7-2 to TRBJ1-5, with a tentative D call TRBD1 (6 bases). The germline gives CDR1 SGHTA, CDR2 FQGNSA. The germline V and J ends were trimmed by 3 bases and 0 bases, with 12 bases remaining between them. This CDR3 has 16 residues.

The chain employs TRBV3-1 (or the pseudogene TRBV3-2) and TRBJ2-5; possible D gene TRBD2, 5 bases. The CDR3 contains 15 residues. Looked up from germline, CDR1 is LGHDT and CDR2 is YNNKEL (reference sequence). V lost 6 bases, J lost 5 bases, and 19 bases lay in between. CDR3 DNA: TGTGCCAGCAGTAGCCCTGCGCTAGCTGAGGAGACCCAGTACTTC. Residues: CASSSPALAEETQYF.

This clone is a singleton in its sample. The genes are TRBV5-8 and TRBJ1-6, with TRBD1 matching 9 bases. The CDR3 is 17 residues long. Germline CDR1 and CDR2: SGHTS and YDEGEE. Unmatched junction bases numbered 6, after V lost 0 bases and J lost 5 bases. The CDR3 loop is CASSLGLGTGNNSPLHF. DNA for the CDR3: TGTGCCAGCAGCTTGGGCCTCGGGACAGGGAATAATTCACCCCTCCACTTT.

This clone was found once. The J gene is TRBJ2-7, the V gene TRBV5-1; D possibly corresponds to TRBD1 (5 bases). V was cut by 3 bases and J by 2 bases, with 12 bases left in between. CDR1 and CDR2 from the germline V gene are SGHRS and YFSETQ. The CDR3 consists of 14 residues. The CDR3 DNA reads TGCGCCAGCAGCTCGACAGTTGGGCCCTACGAGCAGTACTTC. Encoded protein: CASSSTVGPYEQYF.

The chain has TRBV4-1 and TRBJ2-1; 14 bases map to TRBD2. This CDR3 is 15 amino acids long. After removal of 4 bases from V and 5 bases from J, the junction contained 1 base not matched to a gene. Germline assignment: CDR1 MGHRA and CDR2 YSYEKL. CDR3 loop: CASSPTSGGDNEQFF. CDR3 nucleotide sequence: TGCGCCAGCAGCCCGACTAGCGGGGGGGACAATGAGCAGTTCTTC.

The chain recombines TRBV20-1 with TRBJ1-5; no clear D. The CDR3 runs to 15 residues. The ends were cut back, 3 bases at V and 3 bases at J, with 15 bases in the middle. CDR1 and CDR2 (germline): DFQATT, SNEGSKA (reference sequence). The CDR3 here is CSASFAGLDNQPQHF. The CDR3 DNA is TGCAGTGCTAGTTTTGCGGGTTTGGACAATCAGCCCCAGCATTTT.

The V and J genes are TRBV24-1 and TRBJ1-1; D may be TRBD1 (5 bases). The CDR3 spans 16 residues. Germline V CDR1 and CDR2: KGHDR, SFDVKD. With 2 bases removed from V and 1 base from J, the gap between germline ends came to 13 bases. The CDR3 DNA sequence: TGTGCCACCAGTGATTCCCAGGGTAATCGGAACACTGAAGCTTTCTTT. Its translation: CATSDSQGNRNTEAFF.

V gene TRBV7-2 combines with J gene TRBJ2-5; 12 bases line up with TRBD2. The CDR3 is made up of 16 amino acids. CDR1 and CDR2 from the germline V gene are SGHTA and FQGNSA. The trim removed 5 bases at V and 7 bases at J, leaving 11 bases unmatched. CDR3 in amino acids: CASSPQGLAGERTQYF. CDR3 sequence (DNA): TGTGCCAGCAGCCCCCAGGGACTAGCGGGCGAACGGACCCAGTACTTC.

This chain uses TRBV19 with TRBJ1-5; D is uncertain. The CDR3 consists of 16 residues. Trimming removed 1 base at V and 4 bases at J, with 14 bases between. Germline CDR1 reads LNHDA; CDR2 reads SQIVND (reference sequence). The CDR3 DNA reads as TGTGCCAGTAGTATAGTGGGCACGGCGATTAATCAGCCCCAGCATTTT. It translates to CASSIVGTAINQPQHF.

This chain links TRBV3-1 (or the pseudogene TRBV3-2) with TRBJ1-2, with TRBD1 identical over 9 bases. In germline, CDR1 is LGHDT, CDR2 YNNKEL (reference sequence). The junction had 3 bases not matched to a gene; V was cut back by 2 bases and J by 5 bases. CDR3 length: 14 amino acids. The CDR3 DNA reads TGTGCCAGCAGCCAAAGACAGGGGGTTTATGGCTACACCTTC. Its protein product is CASSQRQGVYGYTF.

The chain joins TRBV12-3 or TRBV12-4 to TRBJ1-6; D not certain. V dropped 6 bases and J dropped 7 bases, with 10 bases sitting between them. The CDR3 spans 13 residues. CDR3 nucleotides: TGTGCCAGCAGACCCAGCGGGAATTCACCCCTCCACTTT. Encoded protein: CASRPSGNSPLHF.

The table lists this clone with many counts. The identical CDR3 is also encoded by other nucleotide sequences in the sample. The chain couples TRBV4-3 to TRBJ2-6; D perhaps matches TRBD2 (6 bases). The CDR3 loop spans 16 amino acids. Trimming shortened V by 0 bases and J by 1 base, and 7 bases separated the two germline ends. Per the germline V gene, CDR1 is LGHNA and CDR2 is YSLEER. The CDR3 DNA follows: TGCGCCAGCAGCCAAGATCGGGGGTCTGGGGCCAACGTCCTGACTTTC. This translates into CASSQDRGSGANVLTF.

The rearrangement uses TRBV6-5 and TRBJ1-1; D unresolved. This CDR3 contains 13 residues. With 6 bases removed from V and 6 bases from J, the gap between germline ends came to 14 bases. Germline V gene sequence: CDR1 MNHEY, CDR2 SVGAGI. In nucleotides, the CDR3 is TGTGCCAGCAGCGATCTACGGGTGGCTGAAGCTTTCTTT. Translated, it gives CASSDLRVAEAFF.

The chain couples TRBV4-1 to TRBJ2-4; D is ambiguous. The CDR3 covers 16 residues. The germline CDR1 and CDR2 sequences are MGHRA and YSYEKL. Trimming pared 2 bases from V and 0 bases from J, leaving 11 bases between. CDR3 DNA sequence: TGCGCCAGCAGCCAACTTTCGGTGCCAGCCAAAAACATTCAGTACTTC. Amino acids: CASSQLSVPAKNIQYF.

DNA for the CDR3: TGTGCCAGCAGCACGAGTACTTCGGAAGCTTTCTTT. Translated, it gives CASSTSTSEAFF. This chain uses TRBV6-5 with TRBJ1-1, with no clear D. The germline V gene has CDR1 MNHEY and CDR2 SVGAGI. The CDR3 sequence is 12 residues long. V lost 6 bases and J lost 8, with 13 bases in between.

The chain carries TRBV9 and TRBJ1-2; D is ambiguous. Trimming took 0 bases from V and 6 from J, leaving 12 bases between them. The germline CDR1 and CDR2 sequences are SGDLS and YYNGEE. CDR3 size: 14 residues. CDR3 in DNA: TGTGCCAGCAGCGTAGGGGGAGGGTTGGATGGCTACACCTTC. Protein sequence: CASSVGGGLDGYTF.

V and J are TRBV11-2 and TRBJ2-5, with TRBD1 matching 9 bases. The CDR3 is 18 amino acids. V trimming: 3 bases; J trimming: 4 bases; junction bases outside the gene matches: 15. CDR1 and CDR2 from the germline V gene are SGHAT and FQNNGV. The CDR3 reads CASSFLRLHRGQRETQYF. Here the CDR3 DNA reads TGTGCCAGCAGCTTTCTGCGACTTCACAGGGGGCAACGAGAGACCCAGTACTTC.

The chain links TRBV5-8 to TRBJ1-4; 9 bases map to TRBD1. The V gene's germline CDR1 is SGHTS and CDR2 YDEGEE. This CDR3 contains 16 residues. J was trimmed by 4 bases and V by 4 bases; bases with no gene match: 8. CDR3 nucleotides: TGTGCCAGCAGCGTAGGATCGGGACAGGGTAATGAAAAACTGTTTTTT. It yields the protein CASSVGSGQGNEKLFF.

The rearrangement links TRBV5-4 to TRBJ1-2; a possible D gene is TRBD1 (5 bases). Per the germline V gene, CDR1 is SGHNT and CDR2 is YYREEE (reference sequence). The CDR3 runs to 14 residues. V lost 4 bases and J 8 bases, leaving 18 bases between the germline ends. CDR3 bases: TGTGCCAGCAGCCCGCGGTTTAGGGGCGCCGGCTACACCTTC. Its translation is CASSPRFRGAGYTF.

In DNA, the CDR3 is TGTGCCAGTAGTAGGACAGGGGGCGACTTATCCTTCTATGGCTACACCTTC. This translates into CASSRTGGDLSFYGYTF. The chain recombines TRBV19 with TRBJ1-2; 11 nucleotides align to TRBD1. J was trimmed by 4 bases and V by 4 bases; bases with no gene match: 11. This CDR3 region has 17 residues. Germline-derived CDR1 and CDR2 are LNHDA and SQIVND (reference sequence).

Notes on this clone: Other DNA sequences in the sample encode the same CDR3. The V call is TRBV6-4, the J call TRBJ1-5; maybe TRBD1 (5 bases). V was shortened by 3 bases and J by 3 bases, with 6 bases between the two germline ends. This CDR3 spans 13 amino acids. Germline-derived CDR1 and CDR2 are MRHNA and SNTAGT. The DNA of the CDR3 is TGTGCCAGCAGTGAACAGGCCAATCAGCCCCAGCATTTT. It encodes CASSEQANQPQHF.

This clone was seen once. The genes are TRBV27 and TRBJ2-1; TRBD1 agrees at 9 bases. CDR1 MNHEY and CDR2 SMNVEV come from the germline V gene (reference sequence). This CDR3 is 13 amino acids long. V gave up 5 bases and J gave up 10 bases; unmatched junction bases: 6. The CDR3 coding sequence is TGTGCCAGCAGTCAAAACAGGGGGCTAGAGCAGTTCTTC. Its protein is CASSQNRGLEQFF.

The chain has TRBV28 and TRBJ1-2; D is possibly TRBD1 (5 bases). The germline V gene encodes CDR1 MDHEN and CDR2 SYDVKM. V was clipped by 3 bases and J by 7 bases, with 21 bases between them. The CDR3 contains 16 residues. The CDR3 coding sequence is TGTGCCAGCAGTTTTTTGCGGGGCGTCGAGTGGGGTGGCTACACCTTC. It codes for CASSFLRGVEWGGYTF.

V gene TRBV6-1 combines with J gene TRBJ2-5, with 7 positions matching TRBD1. CDR3 length: 14 residues. The V gene's germline CDR1 is MNHNS and CDR2 SASEGT. V shed 2 bases, J shed 9 bases, and the junction held 9 bases outside the gene matches. The CDR3 nucleotides read TGTGCCAGCAGTGAATTGGGACAGAGAGATCCCCAGTACTTC. Protein sequence: CASSELGQRDPQYF.

V and J are TRBV4-1 and TRBJ1-2; D perhaps matches TRBD1 (6 bases). Deletions cut 4 bases from V and 1 base from J, with 25 bases between. CDR3 length: 19 amino acids. Germline CDR1 reads MGHRA; CDR2 reads YSYEKL. The CDR3 loop reads CASSPQWRGGPPDNYGYTF. CDR3 nucleotide sequence: TGCGCCAGCAGCCCCCAATGGAGGGGGGGCCCCCCTGATAACTATGGCTACACCTTC.

V usage is TRBV9 and J usage is TRBJ1-2, with 7 bases lining up with TRBD1. This CDR3 is built from 14 residues. Germline V gene data show CDR1 as SGDLS and CDR2 as YYNGEE. Trimming at V came to 4 bases and at J to 4 bases, leaving 7 bases not matched to a gene. This CDR3 reads CASSPQTGLYGYTF. CDR3 bases: TGTGCCAGCAGCCCTCAGACAGGGCTCTATGGCTACACCTTC.

The V call is TRBV2, the J call TRBJ2-7; 7 positions agree with TRBD1. Germline CDR1 SNHLY, CDR2 FYNNEI. CDR3 length: 14 amino acids. Unmatched junction bases numbered 10, after V lost 5 bases and J lost 6 bases. The CDR3 loop is CASSIRTGAGEQYF. CDR3 nucleotides: TGTGCCAGCAGTATCCGGACAGGCGCTGGCGAGCAGTACTTC.

V usage is TRBV7-3 and J usage is TRBJ1-5; 7 nucleotides align to TRBD1. V dropped 3 bases and J dropped 3; count of bases not matched to a gene: 8. Germline CDR1 is SGHTA and CDR2 is FQGTGA. The CDR3 loop spans 16 amino acids. The CDR3: CASSFTAGQFNQPQHF. CDR3 DNA sequence: TGTGCCAGCAGCTTTACCGCGGGACAGTTCAATCAGCCCCAGCATTTT.

J is TRBJ2-2 and V is TRBV7-6; a weak D match, TRBD2 (6 bases). CDR1 and CDR2 from the germline V gene are SGHVS and FNYEAQ. V lost 3 bases and J lost 1, with 9 bases in between. This CDR3 is 15 amino acids long. The CDR3 bases are TGTGCCAGCAGCTTGCGGGGCTTGAACACCGGGGAGCTGTTTTTT. This gives the protein CASSLRGLNTGELFF.

V gene TRBV15 combines with J gene TRBJ2-4, with D possibly matching TRBD2 (6 bases). The germline CDR1 and CDR2 sequences are LNHNV and YYDKDF (reference sequence). The CDR3 extends over 16 amino acids. V was cut by 0 bases and J by 3 bases, with 12 bases left in between. The chain's CDR3 is CATSRDPGSDKNIQYF. The CDR3 region has the DNA TGTGCCACCAGCAGAGACCCCGGGAGCGACAAAAACATTCAGTACTTC.

The chain uses TRBV20-1 and TRBJ1-2; TRBD1 aligns across 9 bases. This CDR3 is built from 13 residues. The germline V gene has CDR1 DFQATT and CDR2 SNEGSKA (reference sequence). J was trimmed by 4 bases and V by 3 bases; bases with no gene match: 3. The CDR3 reads CSASSGQGYGYTF. The CDR3, as DNA: TGCAGTGCTAGTTCGGGACAGGGCTATGGCTACACCTTC.

This clone appeared a single time. This chain connects TRBV20-1 to TRBJ2-1, with no clear D. The CDR3 covers 11 residues. V was cut by 8 bases and J by 8 bases, with 13 bases left in between. The germline gives CDR1 DFQATT, CDR2 SNEGSKA (reference sequence). The CDR3 DNA sequence: TGCAGTTATTCAGTATTGGATGAGCAGTTCTTC. Its translation is CSYSVLDEQFF.